Below, 15 T cell receptor beta chains from the same sample are listed, as sequenced in a study of glioma-infiltrating T cells after dendritic cell vaccination (dated by TCRdb to the mid-2010s). The library was prepared using the immunoSEQ multiplex PCR assay. What TCRdb holds here is the immuneACCESS table cut down to in-frame rearrangements. Part of the clones is not present; checked against another copy, under half of the missing clones reflect an unresolved V gene, and the others are unexplained. Across this sample there are over 55,000 clones, with 65% to 90% seen only once. 6.5% to 10% of the sample is held by the ten biggest clonotypes. The sequencing used blood, collected before dendritic cell vaccination. These receptors were collected from a human donor with glioblastoma.

V and J are TRBV30 and TRBJ1-2; a weak D match, TRBD1 (6 bases). Trimming removed 0 bases from V and 6 bases from J, with 17 bases in between. This CDR3 is 15 amino acids long. Germline V gene lookup returns CDR1 GTSNPN and CDR2 SVGIG (reference sequence). CDR3 sequence (DNA): TGTGCCTGGAGTGTATGGGCAGGGGCGGAGGATGGCTACACCTTC. This sequence encodes CAWSVWAGAEDGYTF. The complete variable domain, with remaining parts taken from reference TRBV30 and TRBJ1-2, reads SQTIHQWPATLVQPVGSPLSLECTVEGTSNPNLYWYRQAAGRGLQLLFYSVGIGQISSEVPQNLSASRPQDRQFILSSKKLLLSDSGFYLCAWSVWAGAEDGYTFGSGTRLTVV.

The chain is built from TRBV7-2 and TRBJ2-1; D is possibly TRBD2 (5 bases). Germline V lookup: CDR1 SGHTA, CDR2 FQGNSA. Trimming left V 5 bases short and J 6 bases short, with 14 bases between. The CDR3 runs to 14 residues. Here the CDR3 reads CASSKIGLFNEQFF. The CDR3 DNA follows: TGTGCCAGCAGCAAAATAGGACTCTTCAATGAGCAGTTCTTC.

This clone occurred once. V is TRBV4-1 and J is TRBJ2-5; 7 positions match TRBD2. The CDR3 consists of 18 residues. Looked up from germline, CDR1 is MGHRA and CDR2 is YSYEKL. After removal of 0 bases from V and 0 bases from J, the junction contained 10 bases not matched to a gene. DNA of the CDR3: TGCGCCAGCAGCCAAGAATTTGGTCGGGGGGATCACCAAGAGACCCAGTACTTC. It encodes CASSQEFGRGDHQETQYF.

This clone appeared a single time. The rearrangement uses TRBV29-1 and TRBJ1-1; the D gene is possibly TRBD1 (5 bases). V lost 2 bases and J lost 1, with 11 bases in between. The germline V gene encodes CDR1 SQVTM and CDR2 ANQGSEA. This CDR3 has 14 residues. CDR3 in DNA: TGCAGCGTTGAACGGGGGGGTAAGAACACTGAAGCTTTCTTT. Protein sequence: CSVERGGKNTEAFF.

In the case of this clone: Within the sample, other DNA sequences also encode this same CDR3. The V and J genes are TRBV2 and TRBJ1-6; D is possibly TRBD1 (5 bases). Germline lookup yields CDR1 SNHLY and CDR2 FYNNEI. The CDR3 runs to 14 residues. V lost 4 bases and J lost 5, with 9 bases in between. The CDR3 DNA is TGTGCCAGCAGTGGGACAATCGATAATTCACCCCTCCACTTT. Translating gives CASSGTIDNSPLHF. The variable domain in full, with the rest retrieved from reference TRBV2 and TRBJ1-6, is EPEVTQTPSHQVTQMGQEVILRCVPISNHLYFYWYRQILGQKVEFLVSFYNNEISEKSEIFDDQFSVERPDGSNFTLKIRSTKLEDSAMYFCASSGTIDNSPLHFGNGTRLTVT.

This clone was seen ten or more times. This chain uses TRBV4-2 with TRBJ2-1, with D hard to call. From germline, CDR1 is LGHNA and CDR2 YNFKEQ. V was pared by 0 bases and J by 6 bases, with 15 bases between. This CDR3 is built from 16 residues. The chain's CDR3 is CASSQEGKERRNEQFF. CDR3 nucleotides: TGTGCCAGCAGCCAAGAAGGAAAGGAGCGTCGCAATGAGCAGTTCTTC.

The chain links TRBV6-5 to TRBJ2-2; weak D call: TRBD2 (6 bases). In germline, CDR1 is MNHEY, CDR2 SVGAGI. V was shortened by 2 bases and J by 5 bases, with 12 bases between the two germline ends. The CDR3 loop spans 15 amino acids. This chain's CDR3 is CASSYGGYGTGELFF. The CDR3 DNA reads as TGTGCCAGCAGTTACGGGGGGTATGGGACCGGGGAGCTGTTTTTT.

This chain links TRBV30 with TRBJ1-4; 7 bases agree with TRBD1. Losses at the gene ends were 4 bases for V and 4 bases for J; bases not matched to a gene: 3. Germline CDR1 GTSNPN, CDR2 SVGIG (reference sequence). The CDR3 sequence is 13 residues long. This CDR3 is CAWTGQLNEKLFF. Here the CDR3 DNA reads TGTGCCTGGACGGGACAGCTTAATGAAAAACTGTTTTTT.

The CDR3 bases are TGCGCCAGCAGCTTCGGGGGGGAAGGTAATGGCTACACCTTC. It is translated as CASSFGGEGNGYTF. The chain carries TRBV5-1 and TRBJ1-2, with D perhaps TRBD1 (5 bases). The ends were cut back, 2 bases at V and 6 bases at J, with 14 bases in the middle. The germline V gene encodes CDR1 SGHRS and CDR2 YFSETQ. This CDR3 comprises 14 residues.

This clone was observed once. The rearrangement links TRBV27 to TRBJ2-1; 9 bases align to TRBD1. Per the germline V gene, CDR1 is MNHEY and CDR2 is SMNVEV (reference sequence). The CDR3 runs 18 residues. V dropped 1 base and J dropped 7; count of bases not matched to a gene: 14. CDR3 protein: CASSLYPRGQGIGNEQFF. DNA for the CDR3: TGTGCCAGCAGTTTATACCCCCGTGGACAGGGGATAGGTAATGAGCAGTTCTTC.

This chain uses TRBV7-2 with TRBJ1-6; 11 nucleotides line up with TRBD1. V lost 5 bases, J lost 9 bases, and 9 bases stayed unmatched. In germline, CDR1 is SGHTA, CDR2 FQGNSA. The CDR3 consists of 16 residues. The CDR3 DNA follows: TGTGCCAGCAGCCCGCGGGACAGGGGGACCAGTTCACCCCTCCACTTT. It yields the protein CASSPRDRGTSSPLHF.

The chain carries TRBV15 and TRBJ1-6, with 7 bases fitting TRBD1. Germline CDR1 is LNHNV and CDR2 is YYDKDF (reference sequence). The CDR3 length is 13 residues. The V gene end was trimmed by 4 bases and the J gene end by 8 bases; junction bases not matched to a gene: 2. The DNA for the CDR3 is TGTGCCACCAGCATAGGACAGGATTCACCCCTCCACTTT. Translating gives CATSIGQDSPLHF. The whole variable domain, remainder taken from reference TRBV15 and TRBJ1-6, is DAMVIQNPRYQVTQFGKPVTLSCSQTLNHNVMYWYQQKSSQAPKLLFHYYDKDFNNEADTPDNFQSRRPNTSFCFLDIRSPGLGDTAMYLCATSIGQDSPLHFGNGTRLTVT.

The gene calls are TRBV5-1 and TRBJ2-5, with a possible D match to TRBD1 (6 bases). This CDR3 spans 16 amino acids. Germline V gene lookup returns CDR1 SGHRS and CDR2 YFSETQ. Trimming stripped 4 bases from V and 2 bases from J, with 18 bases between. The CDR3 nucleotides read TGCGCCAGCAGCCTAGGACAGCTAGTACAGCAAGAGACCCAGTACTTC. Its translation is CASSLGQLVQQETQYF.

The rearrangement joins TRBV7-2 to TRBJ1-5; D unresolved. CDR3 length equals 16 residues. V was pared by 2 bases and J by 0 bases, with 11 bases between. Germline V lookup: CDR1 SGHTA, CDR2 FQGNSA. Here the CDR3 DNA reads TGTGCCAGCAGCTTACAGGATTTTTATAGCAATCAGCCCCAGCATTTT. Amino acid sequence: CASSLQDFYSNQPQHF. The full variable domain, its missing parts supplied by reference TRBV7-2 and TRBJ1-5, is GAGVSQSPSNKVTEKGKDVELRCDPISGHTALYWYRQSLGQGLEFLIYFQGNSAPDKSGLPSDRFSAERTGGSVSTLTIQRTQQEDSAVYLCASSLQDFYSNQPQHFGDGTRLSIL.

The chain is built from TRBV12-1 and TRBJ1-2; the table's D call of TRBD1 was not tested on the DNA. TRBV12-1 is a pseudogene locus. The CDR3 spans 14 residues. The DNA of the CDR3 is TGTGCCAGCAGCTTTTGCAGGGGGAACTATGGCTACACCTTC. As protein: CASSFCRGNYGYTF.